These 25 T cell receptor beta chains were all obtained from the same sample, sequenced in a study of shared clonotypes between healthy human individuals. Using immunoSEQ multiplex PCR, the repertoire was profiled, and TCRdb retains in-frame clones only, with some absent. Altogether 1,400,000 or so clones are present, 97% to 99% being singletons, with the ten largest covering 0.3% to 0.45%. Input material: naive CD4+ T cells sorted from blood. Subset given: CD45RA+ positively selected. Every receptor here comes from a young man in good health.

CDR3 protein: CASSKRDYPYEQYF. The CDR3 DNA is TGCGCCAGCAGCAAAAGGGATTACCCCTACGAGCAGTACTTC. The J gene is TRBJ2-7, the V gene TRBV4-1; D is unresolved. Germline V gene sequence: CDR1 MGHRA, CDR2 YSYEKL. The CDR3 contains 14 residues. V shed 5 bases and J shed 2 bases, with 13 bases lying between them.

Note on this clone: At the DNA level, this CDR3 is encoded by other sequences in the same sample as well. V and J are TRBV5-1 and TRBJ1-4, with no clear D. The CDR3 covers 13 residues. V gave up 1 base and J gave up 5 bases, with 6 bases separating them. Germline CDR1 SGHRS, CDR2 YFSETQ. In DNA, the CDR3 is TGCGCCAGCAGCTTGACAGCGAATGAAAAACTGTTTTTT. This encodes CASSLTANEKLFF.

This chain connects TRBV7-9 to TRBJ2-7, with TRBD1 identical over 9 bases. This CDR3 contains 15 residues. The junction had 13 bases not matched to a gene; V was cut back by 5 bases and J by 8 bases. Per the germline V gene, CDR1 is SEHNR and CDR2 is FQNEAQ (reference sequence). This chain's CDR3 is CASSPAGTGLGQQYF. The DNA of the CDR3 is TGTGCCAGCAGCCCCGCCGGGACAGGGTTAGGGCAGCAGTACTTC. Filled out from reference TRBV7-9 and TRBJ2-7, the complete variable domain reads DTGVSQNPRHKITKRGQNVTFRCDPISEHNRLYWYRQTLGQGPEFLTYFQNEAQLEKSRLLSDRFSAERPKGSFSTLEIQRTEQGDSAMYLCASSPAGTGLGQQYFGPGTRLTVT.

Notes on this clone: A junction end diverges from the germline sequence, so it may reflect a read error. The chain is built from TRBV28 and TRBJ2-7, with D hard to call. The CDR3 sequence is 12 residues long. Per the germline V gene, CDR1 is MDHEN and CDR2 is SYDVKM. The CDR3 bases are TGTGCCAGCAGTTTACCCTCCGACGAGCAGTACTTC. This translates into CASSLPSDEQYF.

The CDR3 loop reads CASSQDRVRGTQYF. As DNA, the CDR3 is TGTGCCAGCAGCCAAGACAGGGTTAGGGGGACCCAGTACTTC. The genes are TRBV4-2 and TRBJ2-5; D is perhaps TRBD1 (5 bases). The CDR3 loop spans 14 amino acids. V lost 0 bases and J lost 7, with 12 bases in between. Per germline, CDR1 LGHNA and CDR2 YNFKEQ.

The V gene is TRBV12-2, the J gene TRBJ2-7; TRBD2, the table's D call, was not compared with the DNA. TRBV12-2 is classified as a pseudogene. CDR3 length: 14 residues. In DNA, the CDR3 is TGTGCAAGTCGCAGGGCTAGCGGCTCCTACGAGCAGTACTTC. Translated, it gives CASRRASGSYEQYF.

The chain joins TRBV28 to TRBJ1-2, with TRBD1 matching 8 bases. Germline lookup yields CDR1 MDHEN and CDR2 SYDVKM. The CDR3 sequence is 13 residues long. V lost 8 bases and J lost 1; bases outside the gene matches: 3. The CDR3 loop reads CASWTGNNYGYTF. The CDR3 coding sequence is TGTGCCAGCTGGACAGGGAATAACTATGGCTACACCTTC.

The V call is TRBV27, the J call TRBJ2-1; no reliable D call. The CDR3 extends over 13 amino acids. Trimming pared 3 bases from V and 7 bases from J, leaving 10 bases between. Germline V gene lookup returns CDR1 MNHEY and CDR2 SMNVEV (reference sequence). This CDR3 is CASSLVRHNEQFF. The CDR3, as DNA: TGTGCCAGCAGTTTGGTCCGGCATAATGAGCAGTTCTTC.

This clone occurred once. V usage is TRBV28 and J usage is TRBJ2-7; 9 nucleotides match TRBD2. The CDR3 extends over 15 amino acids. The ends lost 10 bases at V and 0 bases at J; junction bases unmatched: 10. Germline CDR1 and CDR2: MDHEN and SYDVKM. Here the CDR3 DNA reads TGTGCCACCACAGTGACTAGCGGAAGCTCCTACGAGCAGTACTTC. Encoded protein: CATTVTSGSSYEQYF.

The chain couples TRBV18 to TRBJ2-3, with a tentative D call TRBD2 (5 bases). The CDR3 length is 13 residues. Trimming left V 2 bases short and J 5 bases short, with 8 bases between. Germline V lookup: CDR1 KGHSH, CDR2 LQKENI. The CDR3: CASSPVGEDTQYF. The CDR3 DNA reads as TGTGCCAGCTCACCAGTCGGGGAAGATACGCAGTATTTT.

This chain connects TRBV28 to TRBJ2-5; weak D call: TRBD2 (5 bases). The CDR3 has 11 amino acids. Trimming cost V 6 bases and J 5 bases, with 7 bases left between them. Germline CDR1 is MDHEN and CDR2 is SYDVKM. As DNA, the CDR3 is TGTGCCAGCAGGACGGGGGAGACCCAGTACTTC. It encodes CASRTGETQYF. The whole variable domain, filled in from reference TRBV28 and TRBJ2-5, reads DVKVTQSSRYLVKRTGEKVFLECVQDMDHENMFWYRQDPGLGLRLIYFSYDVKMKEKGDIPEGYSVSREKKERFSLILESASTNQTSMYLCASRTGETQYFGPGTRLLVL.

This chain connects TRBV5-4 to TRBJ2-5, with a tentative D call TRBD1 (5 bases). V was pared by 3 bases and J by 2 bases, with 11 bases between. The CDR3 spans 14 residues. Germline CDR1 and CDR2: SGHNT and YYREEE (reference sequence). CDR3 nucleotide sequence: TGTGCCAGCAGCTCCGGAGACAGTCAAGAGACCCAGTACTTC. Amino acid sequence: CASSSGDSQETQYF.

The chain uses TRBV4-1 and TRBJ2-1, with no clear D. Trimming took off 4 bases at V and 8 bases at J, with 21 bases between the two ends. The CDR3 has 16 residues. From germline, CDR1 is MGHRA and CDR2 YSYEKL. CDR3 coding DNA: TGCGCCAGCAGCCTACGCGACTTTTTGCTTTTGGATGAGCAGTTCTTC. It is translated as CASSLRDFLLLDEQFF.

V is TRBV9 and J is TRBJ1-2; D gene unclear. Germline CDR1 is SGDLS and CDR2 is YYNGEE. V lost 0 bases, J lost 5 bases, and 11 bases lay in between. CDR3 length: 14 residues. The CDR3 DNA is TGTGCCAGCAGCGTAGCAGTCAGCGCGTATGGCTACACCTTC. Translation gives CASSVAVSAYGYTF.

Regarding this clone: Different DNA sequences within this sample yield the same CDR3. This chain joins TRBV19 and TRBJ1-5, with D possibly matching TRBD1 (6 bases). There are 12 residues in the CDR3. Germline-derived CDR1 and CDR2 are LNHDA and SQIVND (reference sequence). V lost 8 bases to trimming and J lost 6 bases, with 11 bases between them. The CDR3 DNA sequence: TGTGCCAGTGGCCAGGGGCGTCAGCCCCAGCATTTT. Amino acid sequence: CASGQGRQPQHF. Supplemented by reference TRBV19 and TRBJ1-5, the full variable domain reads DGGITQSPKYLFRKEGQNVTLSCEQNLNHDAMYWYRQDPGQGLRLIYYSQIVNDFQKGDIAEGYSVSREKKESFPLTVTSAQKNPTAFYLCASGQGRQPQHFGDGTRLSIL.

The chain has TRBV7-3 and TRBJ2-7; perhaps TRBD1 as D (6 bases). The V gene lost 5 bases and the J gene lost 6 bases, with 14 bases spanning the gap. This CDR3 has 13 residues. CDR1 and CDR2 (germline): SGHTA, FQGTGA. The CDR3 bases are TGTGCCAGCAGCACCGGACAGCACGCCGAGCAGTACTTC. Residues: CASSTGQHAEQYF. Drawing the rest from reference TRBV7-3 and TRBJ2-7, the complete variable domain is GAGVSQTPSNKVTEKGKYVELRCDPISGHTALYWYRQSLGQGPEFLIYFQGTGAADDSGLPNDRFFAVRPEGSVSTLKIQRTERGDSAVYLCASSTGQHAEQYFGPGTRLTVT.

The rearrangement uses TRBV19 and TRBJ1-2, with D perhaps matching TRBD1 (6 bases). The germline V gene encodes CDR1 LNHDA and CDR2 SQIVND (reference sequence). The CDR3 is made up of 14 amino acids. The germline V and J ends were trimmed by 8 bases and 5 bases, with 18 bases remaining between them. The CDR3 DNA reads TGTGCCAGTCGAAGCGCAGGGGAAAAGTATGGCTACACCTTC. Translating gives CASRSAGEKYGYTF.

V is TRBV29-1 and J is TRBJ2-1, with 9 bases that match TRBD2. With 0 bases clipped from V and 14 bases from J, the junction kept 14 bases outside the gene matches. Germline lookup yields CDR1 SQVTM and CDR2 ANQGSEA. This CDR3 has 15 amino acids. The CDR3: CSVEEALESSGEEFF. Here the CDR3 DNA reads TGCAGCGTTGAAGAGGCACTGGAGTCTAGCGGGGAAGAGTTCTTC.

The chain carries TRBV7-2 and TRBJ1-4; 7 bases are a match to TRBD1. This CDR3 contains 15 residues. V shed 6 bases and J 7 bases; nucleotides not matched to a gene: 11. Looked up from germline, CDR1 is SGHTA and CDR2 is FQGNSA. The chain's CDR3 is CASSRTGPGVEKLFF. The CDR3 region has the DNA TGTGCCAGCAGTCGGACAGGCCCGGGGGTTGAAAAACTGTTTTTT.

V gene TRBV10-3 combines with J gene TRBJ2-5, with TRBD1 matching 7 bases. Germline V CDR1 and CDR2: ENHRY, SYGVKD. The CDR3 extends over 14 amino acids. The J segment lost 5 bases and the V segment lost 10 bases, leaving 13 bases of the junction unmatched. The DNA for the CDR3 is TGTGCCACCTCGTCGTCGACAGGGTTGGAGACCCAGTACTTC. Its translation: CATSSSTGLETQYF.

This rearrangement joins TRBV5-4 to TRBJ2-5, with TRBD2 identical over 7 bases. The germline gives CDR1 SGHNT, CDR2 YYREEE (reference sequence). After removal of 1 base from V and 4 bases from J, the junction contained 4 bases not matched to a gene. This CDR3 comprises 14 residues. The CDR3 DNA follows: TGTGCCAGCAGCTTGAGCCCTAGCGGAGAGACCCAGTACTTC. This encodes CASSLSPSGETQYF.

The V call is TRBV2, the J call TRBJ1-4; 8 bases fit TRBD1. V dropped 5 bases and J dropped 4; count of bases not matched to a gene: 9. The germline V gene has CDR1 SNHLY and CDR2 FYNNEI. This CDR3 has 16 residues. CDR3 DNA sequence: TGTGCCAGCAGTTGGGGCAGGGGGCTTAGTAATGAAAAACTGTTTTTT. As protein: CASSWGRGLSNEKLFF.

On this clone itself: The sample has other DNA sequences that encode this CDR3 too. The chain joins TRBV7-3 to TRBJ2-3; D possibly corresponds to TRBD2 (6 bases). The CDR3 extends over 12 amino acids. Germline V gene lookup returns CDR1 SGHTA and CDR2 FQGTGA. V was clipped by 5 bases and J by 4 bases, with 7 bases between them. As DNA, the CDR3 is TGTGCCAGCAGCCCGGGGGCAGATACGCAGTATTTT. Translation: CASSPGADTQYF.

The chain employs TRBV29-1 and TRBJ1-3; 8 positions match TRBD1. Germline CDR1 SQVTM, CDR2 ANQGSEA. The V gene end was trimmed by 4 bases and the J gene end by 2 bases; junction bases not matched to a gene: 4. This CDR3 comprises 14 residues. CDR3 nucleotide sequence: TGCAGCGTTGCGACAGGGGTACCTGGAAACACCATATATTTT. This translates into CSVATGVPGNTIYF.

The J gene is TRBJ2-2, the V gene TRBV5-5, with 8 nucleotides matching TRBD1. In germline, CDR1 is SGHKS, CDR2 YYEKEE (reference sequence). The CDR3 spans 15 residues. V was pared by 4 bases and J by 3 bases, with 5 bases of the junction left unmatched. Written as DNA, the CDR3 is TGTGCCAGCAGCATACAGACAGGGGACACCGGGGAGCTGTTTTTT. Its protein product is CASSIQTGDTGELFF.